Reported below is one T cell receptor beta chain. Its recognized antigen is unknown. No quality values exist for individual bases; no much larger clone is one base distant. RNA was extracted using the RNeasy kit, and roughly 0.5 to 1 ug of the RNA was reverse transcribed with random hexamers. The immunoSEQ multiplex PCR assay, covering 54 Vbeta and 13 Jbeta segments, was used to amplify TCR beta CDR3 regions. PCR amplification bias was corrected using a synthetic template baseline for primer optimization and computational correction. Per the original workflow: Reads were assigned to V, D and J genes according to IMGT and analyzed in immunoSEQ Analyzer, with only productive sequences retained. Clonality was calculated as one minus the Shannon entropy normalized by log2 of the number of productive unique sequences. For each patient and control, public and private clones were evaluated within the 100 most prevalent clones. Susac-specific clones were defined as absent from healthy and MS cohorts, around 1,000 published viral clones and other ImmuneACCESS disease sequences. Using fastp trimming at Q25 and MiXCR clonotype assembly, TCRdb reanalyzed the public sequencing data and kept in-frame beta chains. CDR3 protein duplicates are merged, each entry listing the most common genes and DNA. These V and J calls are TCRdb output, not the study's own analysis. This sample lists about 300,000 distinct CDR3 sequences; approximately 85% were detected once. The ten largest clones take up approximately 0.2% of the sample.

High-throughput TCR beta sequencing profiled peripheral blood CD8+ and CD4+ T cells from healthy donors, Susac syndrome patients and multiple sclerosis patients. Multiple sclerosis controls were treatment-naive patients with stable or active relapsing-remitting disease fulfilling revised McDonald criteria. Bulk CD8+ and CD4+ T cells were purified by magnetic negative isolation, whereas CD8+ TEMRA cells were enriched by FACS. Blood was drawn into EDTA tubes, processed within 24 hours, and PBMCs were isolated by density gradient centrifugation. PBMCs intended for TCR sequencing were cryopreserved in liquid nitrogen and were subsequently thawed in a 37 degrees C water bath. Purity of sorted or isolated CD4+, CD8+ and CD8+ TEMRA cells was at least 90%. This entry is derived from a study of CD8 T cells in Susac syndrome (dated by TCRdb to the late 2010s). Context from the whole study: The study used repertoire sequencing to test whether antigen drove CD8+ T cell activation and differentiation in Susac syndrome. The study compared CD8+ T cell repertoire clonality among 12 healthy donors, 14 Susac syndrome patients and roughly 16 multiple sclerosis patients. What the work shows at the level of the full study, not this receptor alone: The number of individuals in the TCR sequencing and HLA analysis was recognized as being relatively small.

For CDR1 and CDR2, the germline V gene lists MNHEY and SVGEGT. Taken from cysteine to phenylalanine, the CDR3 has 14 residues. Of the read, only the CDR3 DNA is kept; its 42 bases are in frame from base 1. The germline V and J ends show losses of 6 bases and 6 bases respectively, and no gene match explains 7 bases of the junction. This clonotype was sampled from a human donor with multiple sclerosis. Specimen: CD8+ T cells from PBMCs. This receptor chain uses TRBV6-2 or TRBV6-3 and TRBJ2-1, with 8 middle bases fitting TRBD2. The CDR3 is CASSYAGGPNEQFF. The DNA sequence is TGTGCCAGCAGCTATGCGGGGGGTCCCAATGAGCAGTTCTTC.